This T cell receptor (beta chain) was recorded in a study of graft-versus-host responses after intestinal transplantation. Study information: Among the recipients, all got anti-thymocyte globulin induction and then tacrolimus and steroids for about 3 years.

Generated by immunoSEQ multiplex PCR, the TCRdb table keeps only in-frame clones and is missing some. The table has about 9,600 clones, around 28% seen once; the top ten hold more than 5.5%. CDR3 size: 15 residues. J was trimmed by 3 bases and V by 7 bases; bases with no gene match: 7. Per the germline V gene, CDR1 is LNHDA and CDR2 is SQIVND (reference sequence). Investigators plated approximately 200,000 CFSE-labeled responder cells together with approximately 200,000 irradiated stimulator cells labeled with violet dye. Sorted after the reaction were proliferating CFSE-low CD3+CD4+ and CD3+CD8+ responders. Study observations and caveats: In recipient marrow, GvH clones were found, and some appeared first in ileum or blood.

This clone was seen a few times. This chain joins TRBV19 and TRBJ1-2; 11 bases line up with TRBD1. The starting material was alloreactive CD8+ T cells from a mixed lymphocyte reaction culture, obtained before intestinal transplant. Noted subset: CFSE-low proliferating T cells sorted from roughly six-day pre-transplant mixed lymphocyte reaction (GvH or HvG direction). The receptor was isolated from a human patient who received an intestinal transplant. The CDR3 sequence: CASTLGQGAYYGYTF. In DNA form, the CDR3 reads TGTGCCAGTACCCTTGGACAGGGGGCTTACTATGGCTACACCTTC.